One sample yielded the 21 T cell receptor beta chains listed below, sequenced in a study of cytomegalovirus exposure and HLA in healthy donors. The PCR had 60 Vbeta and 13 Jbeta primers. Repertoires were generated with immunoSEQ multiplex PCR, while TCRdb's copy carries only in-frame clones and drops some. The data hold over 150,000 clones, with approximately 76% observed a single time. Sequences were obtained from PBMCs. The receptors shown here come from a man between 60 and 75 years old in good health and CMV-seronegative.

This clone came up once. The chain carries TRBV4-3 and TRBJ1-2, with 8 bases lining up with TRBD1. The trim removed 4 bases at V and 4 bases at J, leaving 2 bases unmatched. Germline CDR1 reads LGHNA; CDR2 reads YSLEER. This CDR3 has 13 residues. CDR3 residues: CASSLQGGYGYTF. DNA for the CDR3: TGCGCCAGCAGCCTACAGGGGGGCTATGGCTACACCTTC.

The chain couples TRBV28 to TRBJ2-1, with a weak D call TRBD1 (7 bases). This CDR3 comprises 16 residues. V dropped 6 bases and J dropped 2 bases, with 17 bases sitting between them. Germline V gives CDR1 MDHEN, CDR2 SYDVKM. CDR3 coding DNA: TGTGCCAGCAGGGGGGGACGACAGGGACCCTACAATGAGCAGTTCTTC. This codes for CASRGGRQGPYNEQFF.

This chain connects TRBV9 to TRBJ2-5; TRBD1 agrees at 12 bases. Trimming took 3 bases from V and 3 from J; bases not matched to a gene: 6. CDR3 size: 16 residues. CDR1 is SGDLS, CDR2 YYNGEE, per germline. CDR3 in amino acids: CASSEGDRGHEETQYF. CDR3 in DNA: TGTGCCAGCAGCGAAGGGGACAGGGGGCATGAAGAGACCCAGTACTTC.

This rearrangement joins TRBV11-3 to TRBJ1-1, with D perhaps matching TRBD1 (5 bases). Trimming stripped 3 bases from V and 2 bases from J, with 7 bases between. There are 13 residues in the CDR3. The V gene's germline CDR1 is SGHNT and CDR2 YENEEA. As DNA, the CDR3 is TGTGCCAGCAGCTTGGACACAAACACTGAAGCTTTCTTT. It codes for CASSLDTNTEAFF. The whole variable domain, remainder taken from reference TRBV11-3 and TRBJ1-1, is EAGVVQSPRYKIIEKKQPVAFWCNPISGHNTLYWYLQNLGQGPELLIRYENEEAVDDSQLPKDRFSAERLKGVDSTLKIQPAELGDSAVYLCASSLDTNTEAFFGQGTRLTVV.

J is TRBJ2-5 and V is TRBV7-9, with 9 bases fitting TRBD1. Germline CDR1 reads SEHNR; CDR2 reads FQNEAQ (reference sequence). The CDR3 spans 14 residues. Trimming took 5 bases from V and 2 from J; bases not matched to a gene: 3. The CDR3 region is CASSKDRGQETQYF. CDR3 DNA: TGTGCCAGCAGCAAGGACAGGGGACAAGAGACCCAGTACTTC.

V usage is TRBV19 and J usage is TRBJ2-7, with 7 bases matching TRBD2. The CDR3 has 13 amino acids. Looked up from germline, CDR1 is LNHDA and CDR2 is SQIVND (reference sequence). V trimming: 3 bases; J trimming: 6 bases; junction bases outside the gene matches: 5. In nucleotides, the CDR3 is TGTGCCAGTAGTATTACGGGAGGAGGCGAGCAGTACTTC. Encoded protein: CASSITGGGEQYF.

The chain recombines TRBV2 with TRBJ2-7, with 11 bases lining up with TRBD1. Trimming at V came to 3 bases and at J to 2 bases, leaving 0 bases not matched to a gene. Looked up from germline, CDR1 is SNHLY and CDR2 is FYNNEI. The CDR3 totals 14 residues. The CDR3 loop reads CASSEGQGAYEQYF. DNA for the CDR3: TGTGCCAGCAGTGAGGGACAGGGGGCCTACGAGCAGTACTTC.

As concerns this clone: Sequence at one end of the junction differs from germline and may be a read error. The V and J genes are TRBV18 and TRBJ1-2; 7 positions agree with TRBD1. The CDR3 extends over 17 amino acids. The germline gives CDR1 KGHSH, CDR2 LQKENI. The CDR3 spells CASSPRTRQGLLHGYTF. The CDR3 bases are TGTGCCAGCTCGCCACGAACTCGACAGGGCCTCCTCCATGGCTACACCTTC.

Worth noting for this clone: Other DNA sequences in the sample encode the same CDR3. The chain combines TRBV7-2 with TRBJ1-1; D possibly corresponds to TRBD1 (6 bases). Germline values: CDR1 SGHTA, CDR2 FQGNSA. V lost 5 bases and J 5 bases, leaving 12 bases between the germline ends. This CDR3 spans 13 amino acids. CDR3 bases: TGTGCCAGCAGCACAGACAGGAATACTGAAGCTTTCTTT. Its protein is CASSTDRNTEAFF.

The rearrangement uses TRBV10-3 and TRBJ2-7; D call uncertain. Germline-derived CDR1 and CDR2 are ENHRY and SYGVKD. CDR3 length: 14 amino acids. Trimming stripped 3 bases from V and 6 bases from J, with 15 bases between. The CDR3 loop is CAISEPQLLSEQYF. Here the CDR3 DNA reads TGTGCCATCAGTGAACCGCAACTTTTATCCGAGCAGTACTTC.

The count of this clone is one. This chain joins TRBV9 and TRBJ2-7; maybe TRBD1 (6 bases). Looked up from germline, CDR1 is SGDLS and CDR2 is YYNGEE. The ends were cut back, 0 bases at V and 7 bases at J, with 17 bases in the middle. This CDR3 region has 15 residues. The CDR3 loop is CASSVEGGEREEQYF. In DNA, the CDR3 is TGTGCCAGCAGCGTAGAAGGGGGAGAGAGAGAGGAGCAGTACTTC.

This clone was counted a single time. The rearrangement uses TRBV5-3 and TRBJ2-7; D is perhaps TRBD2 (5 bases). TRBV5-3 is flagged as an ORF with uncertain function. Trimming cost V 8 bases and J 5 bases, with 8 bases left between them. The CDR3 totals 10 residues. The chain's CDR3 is CASSGHEQYF. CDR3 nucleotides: TGTGCCAGCAGCGGCCACGAGCAGTACTTC.

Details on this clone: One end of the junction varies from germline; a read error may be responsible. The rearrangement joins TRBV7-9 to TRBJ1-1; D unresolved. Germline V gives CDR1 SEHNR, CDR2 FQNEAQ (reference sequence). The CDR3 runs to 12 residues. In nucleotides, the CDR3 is TGTTCCAGCAGTCTTTGGAACACTGAAGCTTTCTTT. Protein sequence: CSSSLWNTEAFF.

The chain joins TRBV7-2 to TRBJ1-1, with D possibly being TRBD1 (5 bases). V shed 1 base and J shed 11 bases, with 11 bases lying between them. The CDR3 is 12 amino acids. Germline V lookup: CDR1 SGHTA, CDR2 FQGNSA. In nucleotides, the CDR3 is TGTGCCAGCAGCTTAGATGGGCGGGGGGCTTTCTTT. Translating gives CASSLDGRGAFF.

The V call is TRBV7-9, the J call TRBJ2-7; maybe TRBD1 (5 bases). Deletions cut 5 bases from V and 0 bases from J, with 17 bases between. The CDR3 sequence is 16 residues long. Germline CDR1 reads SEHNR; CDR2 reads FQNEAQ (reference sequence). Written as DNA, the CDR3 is TGTGCCAGCAGCCTCCCGACCGCAGGGTACTCCTACGAGCAGTACTTC. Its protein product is CASSLPTAGYSYEQYF.

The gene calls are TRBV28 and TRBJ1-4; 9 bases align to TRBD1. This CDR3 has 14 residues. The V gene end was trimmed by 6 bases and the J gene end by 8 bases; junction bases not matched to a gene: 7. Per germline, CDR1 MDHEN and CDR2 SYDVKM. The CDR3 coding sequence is TGTGCCAGCAGGCCCTCGGGACAGGGAGAAAAACTGTTTTTT. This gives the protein CASRPSGQGEKLFF.

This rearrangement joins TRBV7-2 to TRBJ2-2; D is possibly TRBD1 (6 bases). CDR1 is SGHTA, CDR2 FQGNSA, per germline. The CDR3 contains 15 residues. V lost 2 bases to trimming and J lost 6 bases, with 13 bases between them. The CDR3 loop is CASSLSNRAAGELFF. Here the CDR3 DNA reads TGTGCCAGCAGCTTATCAAACAGGGCGGCCGGGGAGCTGTTTTTT.

In DNA, the CDR3 is TGTGCCAGCTCACCGTCAACTAGCGGGGGGAACACAGATACGCAGTATTTT. It is translated as CASSPSTSGGNTDTQYF. The gene calls are TRBV18 and TRBJ2-3; TRBD2 agrees at 12 bases. CDR3 length: 17 amino acids. Germline V gene lookup returns CDR1 KGHSH and CDR2 LQKENI. With V trimmed by 3 bases and J by 2 bases, 6 bases remained unmatched.

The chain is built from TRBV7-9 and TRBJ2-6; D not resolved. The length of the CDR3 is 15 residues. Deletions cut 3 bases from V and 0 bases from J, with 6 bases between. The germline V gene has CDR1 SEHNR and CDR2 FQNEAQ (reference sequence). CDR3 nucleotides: TGTGCCAGCAGCTTTTATCTCTCTGGGGCCAACGTCCTGACTTTC. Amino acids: CASSFYLSGANVLTF.

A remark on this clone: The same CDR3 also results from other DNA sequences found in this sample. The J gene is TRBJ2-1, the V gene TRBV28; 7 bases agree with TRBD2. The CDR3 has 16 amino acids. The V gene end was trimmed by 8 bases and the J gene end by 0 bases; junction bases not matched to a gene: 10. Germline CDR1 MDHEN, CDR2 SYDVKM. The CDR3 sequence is CASLTSGGISYNEQFF. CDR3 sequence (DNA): TGTGCCAGCCTTACGTCCGGGGGGATCTCCTACAATGAGCAGTTCTTC.

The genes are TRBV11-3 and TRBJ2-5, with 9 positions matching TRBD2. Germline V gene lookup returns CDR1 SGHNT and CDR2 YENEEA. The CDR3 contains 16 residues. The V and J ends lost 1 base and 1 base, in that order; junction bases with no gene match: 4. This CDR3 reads CASSLGVAGVQETQYF. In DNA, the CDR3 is TGTGCCAGCAGCTTAGGGGTAGCGGGGGTCCAAGAGACCCAGTACTTC.